The entry that follows covers one TCR beta chain sequence. What it binds is not known. The source of the sample is a study of post-analysis software for immune sequencing data. General study points: Comparison of patients with controls showed four or five TRBV segments more frequent in patients, TRBV5-6, TRBV5-1 and TRBV20-1 among them.

The V gene's germline CDR1 is SGHVS and CDR2 FQNEAQ. V trimming: 2 bases; J trimming: 8 bases; junction bases outside the gene matches: 11. This CDR3 is 16 amino acids long. Prepared libraries of TCR beta cDNA carried unique molecular identifiers. From the PCR reads, TCRdb called clonotypes with MiXCR, one entry per CDR3 protein. The table has a few hundred thousand distinct CDR3 sequences, approximately 37% seen once. The TCR was taken from a girl aged 2-10 years with multiple sclerosis. The sequencing sample was made of blood. The chain is built from TRBV7-8 and TRBJ2-1; 8 positions match TRBD2. CDR3 loop: CASSLPGGPQEHEQFF. CDR3 in DNA: TGTGCCAGCAGCTTACCGGGGGGGCCTCAGGAGCATGAGCAGTTCTTC.